Each of the 25 T cell receptor beta chains below was sequenced from the same sample in a study of blood T cell repertoires in COVID-19. Libraries were prepared by immunoSEQ multiplex PCR; TCRdb keeps only in-frame clonotypes and omits some of them. The sample has approximately 52,000 clones; around 93% are singletons. Input material: peripheral blood. These receptors all come from a man aged 45 to 65 with acute or convalescent COVID-19.

This rearrangement joins TRBV30 to TRBJ1-5, with D possibly matching TRBD1 (5 bases). CDR3 length equals 13 residues. CDR1 and CDR2 (germline): GTSNPN, SVGIG (reference sequence). The ends were cut back, 2 bases at V and 2 bases at J, with 7 bases in the middle. The CDR3 protein is CAWSLQGNQPQHF. As DNA, the CDR3 is TGTGCCTGGAGTTTACAGGGCAATCAGCCCCAGCATTTT. The variable domain in full, with the rest retrieved from reference TRBV30 and TRBJ1-5, is SQTIHQWPATLVQPVGSPLSLECTVEGTSNPNLYWYRQAAGRGLQLLFYSVGIGQISSEVPQNLSASRPQDRQFILSSKKLLLSDSGFYLCAWSLQGNQPQHFGDGTRLSIL.

The V gene is TRBV5-1, the J gene TRBJ2-2; 7 nucleotides align to TRBD1. The CDR3 extends over 16 amino acids. Germline V gene sequence: CDR1 SGHRS, CDR2 YFSETQ. V was pared by 7 bases and J by 2 bases, with 11 bases of the junction left unmatched. Written as DNA, the CDR3 is TGCGCCAGCGCCTTGGGACAGTACACAAACACCGGGGAGCTGTTTTTT. It yields the protein CASALGQYTNTGELFF.

The chain joins TRBV24-1 to TRBJ2-4; a weak D match, TRBD1 (6 bases). The CDR3 is 15 residues long. CDR1 is KGHDR, CDR2 SFDVKD, per germline. V was cut by 5 bases and J by 3 bases, with 13 bases left in between. CDR3 bases: TGTGCCACCAGTGGGGCAGGGGATGTCAAAAACATTCAGTACTTC. It codes for CATSGAGDVKNIQYF.

The genes are TRBV4-2 and TRBJ1-6; no reliable D call. V lost 0 bases and J 2 bases, leaving 17 bases between the germline ends. The germline V gene encodes CDR1 LGHNA and CDR2 YNFKEQ. The CDR3 runs to 19 residues. CDR3 in amino acids: CASSQDLDGGVAYNSPLHF. Here the CDR3 DNA reads TGTGCCAGCAGCCAAGATTTAGACGGCGGTGTTGCCTATAATTCACCCCTCCACTTT.

The genes are TRBV5-1 and TRBJ1-1; 12 bases align to TRBD1. The CDR3 contains 16 residues. The J segment lost 1 base and the V segment lost 1 base, leaving 2 bases of the junction unmatched. Looked up from germline, CDR1 is SGHRS and CDR2 is YFSETQ. CDR3 nucleotides: TGCGCCAGCAGCTTGATGGGACAGGGGGCGAACACTGAAGCTTTCTTT. Protein product: CASSLMGQGANTEAFF.

The rearrangement joins TRBV9 to TRBJ1-2; D is perhaps TRBD1 (5 bases). The V gene's germline CDR1 is SGDLS and CDR2 YYNGEE. V was pared by 0 bases and J by 4 bases, with 10 bases between. The CDR3 has 14 amino acids. The DNA of the CDR3 is TGTGCCAGCAGCGTAGACAGGCAGACCTATGGCTACACCTTC. Protein: CASSVDRQTYGYTF.

The chain joins TRBV7-8 to TRBJ1-1, with D unresolved. The ends were cut back, 2 bases at V and 7 bases at J, with 11 bases in the middle. This CDR3 is 13 amino acids long. Germline values: CDR1 SGHVS, CDR2 FQNEAQ. The CDR3 sequence: CASSLITSGEAFF. As DNA, the CDR3 is TGTGCCAGCAGCTTAATCACATCAGGTGAAGCTTTCTTT.

The V and J genes are TRBV21-1 and TRBJ1-6; the D segment call TRBD1 is taken from the table without a DNA check. TRBV21-1 has pseudogene status. The CDR3 is 17 residues long. In nucleotides, the CDR3 is TGTGCCAGCAGCAAAGACGATGGGGCAGACAATAATTCACCCCTCCACTTT. It codes for CASSKDDGADNNSPLHF.

The gene calls are TRBV6-5 and TRBJ1-3, with 8 positions matching TRBD1. Germline V gives CDR1 MNHEY, CDR2 SVGAGI. Unmatched junction bases numbered 2, after V lost 4 bases and J lost 0 bases. This CDR3 has 15 amino acids. CDR3 coding DNA: TGTGCCAGCAGTTTTGGACAGGGCTCTGGAAACACCATATATTTT. Residues: CASSFGQGSGNTIYF.

The genes are TRBV30 and TRBJ1-1; D remains unclear. In germline, CDR1 is GTSNPN, CDR2 SVGIG (reference sequence). Trimming took 5 bases from V and 3 from J, leaving 10 bases between them. The CDR3 has 12 amino acids. The CDR3 nucleotides are TGTGCCTGGGCGGCCCAGCACACTGAAGCTTTCTTT. Translating gives CAWAAQHTEAFF.

The chain employs TRBV11-2 and TRBJ2-1, with a weak D call TRBD1 (5 bases). The CDR3 spans 13 residues. CDR1 SGHAT and CDR2 FQNNGV come from the germline V gene. V dropped 5 bases and J dropped 9 bases, with 14 bases sitting between them. The CDR3 sequence: CASSPQTQGEQFF. CDR3 coding DNA: TGTGCCAGCAGCCCGCAGACCCAGGGTGAGCAGTTCTTC.

The chain recombines TRBV18 with TRBJ1-1; TRBD1 aligns across 9 bases. Germline loops: CDR1 KGHSH, CDR2 LQKENI. Trimming removed 3 bases from V and 0 bases from J; junction bases left unmatched: 2. This CDR3 has 15 residues. In DNA, the CDR3 is TGTGCCAGCTCACCTCGACAGGGGGTGAACACTGAAGCTTTCTTT. This translates into CASSPRQGVNTEAFF.

The DNA of the CDR3 is TGTGCCAGCAGACCCAGTCGTTCTGGGGCCAACGTCCTGACTTTC. Protein product: CASRPSRSGANVLTF. V is TRBV3-1 (or the pseudogene TRBV3-2) and J is TRBJ2-6; D is uncertain. Germline V gene lookup returns CDR1 LGHDT and CDR2 YNNKEL (reference sequence). This CDR3 comprises 15 residues. V was cut by 6 bases and J by 1 base, with 10 bases left in between.

This clone was counted only a few times. The rearrangement links TRBV11-2 to TRBJ2-1; no clear D gene. CDR1 is SGHAT, CDR2 FQNNGV, per germline. Trimming removed 5 bases from V and 4 bases from J, with 21 bases in between. This CDR3 has 17 residues. The CDR3 DNA follows: TGTGCCAGCAGCCCGTTGGTCTCCTCGCGACAATACAATGAGCAGTTCTTC. This translates into CASSPLVSSRQYNEQFF.

The chain links TRBV9 to TRBJ2-2, with a tentative D call TRBD2 (6 bases). Germline assignment: CDR1 SGDLS and CDR2 YYNGEE. Trimming shortened V by 4 bases and J by 4 bases, and 17 bases separated the two germline ends. The CDR3 is 16 amino acids. CDR3 bases: TGTGCCAGCAGCTCCCGGCGGCTAGCGTCCACCGGGGAGCTGTTTTTT. Encoded protein: CASSSRRLASTGELFF.

This sequence joins TRBV14 and TRBJ1-2; tentatively, D is TRBD1 (6 bases). The CDR3 covers 14 residues. The V gene lost 5 bases and the J gene lost 0 bases, with 10 bases spanning the gap. CDR1 SGHDN and CDR2 FVKESK come from the germline V gene. CDR3 region: CASSKDRANYGYTF. CDR3 DNA: TGTGCCAGCAGCAAGGACAGAGCTAACTATGGCTACACCTTC.

V usage is TRBV2 and J usage is TRBJ1-6, with a weak D call TRBD1 (5 bases). This CDR3 contains 18 residues. Looked up from germline, CDR1 is SNHLY and CDR2 is FYNNEI. Trimming stripped 2 bases from V and 0 bases from J, with 14 bases between. The CDR3 DNA is TGTGCCAGCAGTGAATGGGGGACTGATGTCTCCTATAATTCACCCCTCCACTTT. Protein: CASSEWGTDVSYNSPLHF.

This chain links TRBV9 with TRBJ2-7; 8 bases map to TRBD2. The V gene end was trimmed by 4 bases and the J gene end by 1 base; junction bases not matched to a gene: 7. CDR1 and CDR2 from the germline V gene are SGDLS and YYNGEE. The CDR3 covers 15 residues. The CDR3 nucleotides are TGTGCCAGCAGCAACGAAGCGGGGGCGTCCTACGAGCAGTACTTC. This encodes CASSNEAGASYEQYF.

The chain links TRBV9 to TRBJ2-3, with D tentatively TRBD1 (6 bases). Trimming shortened V by 0 bases and J by 4 bases, and 18 bases separated the two germline ends. The CDR3 is 17 residues long. Per germline, CDR1 SGDLS and CDR2 YYNGEE. The CDR3 bases are TGTGCCAGCAGCGTAGGGGACACCCATCTGTCAGCAGATACGCAGTATTTT. Protein sequence: CASSVGDTHLSADTQYF.

The J gene is TRBJ2-1, the V gene TRBV11-3, with TRBD2 identical over 9 bases. This CDR3 is built from 15 residues. The germline CDR1 and CDR2 sequences are SGHNT and YENEEA. After removal of 2 bases from V and 7 bases from J, the junction contained 6 bases not matched to a gene. As DNA, the CDR3 is TGTGCCAGCAGCTTACAAGCGGGGGGCGGTAATGAGCAGTTCTTC. This codes for CASSLQAGGGNEQFF.

The genes are TRBV10-3 and TRBJ1-6; D is perhaps TRBD1 (5 bases). Germline V gene data show CDR1 as ENHRY and CDR2 as SYGVKD. The CDR3 sequence is 15 residues long. V dropped 2 bases and J dropped 7 bases, with 12 bases sitting between them. The CDR3 sequence: CAISEKISGNSPLHF. The CDR3 bases are TGTGCCATCAGTGAGAAGATTTCAGGGAATTCACCCCTCCACTTT.

Written as DNA, the CDR3 is TGTGCCAGCAGCGGAGCCGGGAAATCCTCTGGAAACACCATATATTTT. Its translation: CASSGAGKSSGNTIYF. V and J are TRBV7-6 and TRBJ1-3; no reliable D call. Trimming took 5 bases from V and 0 from J, leaving 14 bases between them. This CDR3 contains 16 residues. CDR1 is SGHVS, CDR2 FNYEAQ, per germline.

The chain employs TRBV6-1 and TRBJ2-7; 8 positions match TRBD1. Unmatched junction bases numbered 5, after V lost 3 bases and J lost 4 bases. CDR1 MNHNS and CDR2 SASEGT come from the germline V gene. CDR3 size: 14 residues. The CDR3 nucleotides read TGTGCCAGCAGTGAGGTCAGGGGGCAATACGAGCAGTACTTC. Residues: CASSEVRGQYEQYF.

The rearrangement joins TRBV28 to TRBJ2-7, with TRBD1 matching over 9 bases. This CDR3 spans 13 amino acids. The V segment lost 11 bases and the J segment 5 bases; nucleotides outside the gene matches: 10. Germline values: CDR1 MDHEN, CDR2 SYDVKM. DNA for the CDR3: TGTGCCGCGAGGGGACAGGGTGGTAACGAGCAGTACTTC. Its translation: CAARGQGGNEQYF. Supplemented by reference TRBV28 and TRBJ2-7, the full variable domain reads DVKVTQSSRYLVKRTGEKVFLECVQDMDHENMFWYRQDPGLGLRLIYFSYDVKMKEKGDIPEGYSVSREKKERFSLILESASTNQTSMYLCAARGQGGNEQYFGPGTRLTVT.

The genes are TRBV18 and TRBJ2-3; D gene ambiguous. Germline loops: CDR1 KGHSH, CDR2 LQKENI. The CDR3 is made up of 15 amino acids. Trimming removed 6 bases from V and 3 bases from J, with 16 bases in between. Here the CDR3 reads CASSLDLAKTDTQYF. DNA for the CDR3: TGTGCCAGCTCCCTCGATCTGGCCAAGACAGATACGCAGTATTTT.